The text below deals with one TCR beta chain. Using immunoSEQ multiplex PCR, the repertoire was profiled, and TCRdb retains in-frame clones only, with some absent. The table shows approximately 220,000 clones, with 85% to 90% occurring only once. The sample is drawn from a study of blood T cell repertoires in COVID-19. CDR3 length: 14 amino acids. Trimming stripped 5 bases from V and 1 base from J, with 12 bases between. Per the germline V gene, CDR1 is SGHAT and CDR2 is FQNNGV. The origin of this receptor is a man aged 55-75 years who had recovered from COVID-19. Sequenced sample: peripheral blood. The chain couples TRBV11-2 to TRBJ2-7; D may be TRBD2 (6 bases). Here the CDR3 DNA reads TGTGCCAGCAGCCCCCGACTAGAGTCCTACGAGCAGTACTTC. This gives the protein CASSPRLESYEQYF.